This T cell receptor (beta chain) was found in a study of blood T cell repertoires in COVID-19. Study-wide context: Researchers got acute and convalescent COVID-19 samples from the United States, Italy and Spain. PBMCs, B-cell-depleted T cells, or T cells provided the cDNA or gDNA that made up the material.

Germline V gives CDR1 MDHEN, CDR2 SYDVKM. The CDR3 consists of 18 residues. The V gene end was trimmed by 6 bases and the J gene end by 3 bases; junction bases not matched to a gene: 14. As handled by the study authors: Reference gene primers were amplified, and this amplification served to estimate nucleated cell counts. Assay used: immunoSEQ multiplex PCR; TCRdb lists only in-frame clones, some missing. V and J calls and clone size follow that table, whereas D and trimming were derived from the DNA. The data hold some 150,000 clones, with approximately 83% observed a single time. The V gene is TRBV28, the J gene TRBJ2-2; 9 bases are shared with TRBD1. Input material: peripheral blood. The clonotype was recovered from an older woman with acute or convalescent COVID-19. The CDR3 nucleotides are TGTGCCAGCAGGCGAGCCGGGACAGGGACGTTTGACACCGGGGAGCTGTTTTTT. Protein product: CASRRAGTGTFDTGELFF.